Presented here are 23 T cell receptor beta chains from one specimen sequenced in a study of T cell changes during pregnancy in multiple sclerosis. Here immunoSEQ multiplex PCR was the method, and the copy in TCRdb shows in-frame clones only, minus some. The sample consists of tens of thousands of clones, 89% of them appearing once. The sample here was CD4+ T cells from peripheral blood mononuclear cells, taken in the first trimester of pregnancy. These receptor sequences come from a female donor with multiple sclerosis, enrolled in a pregnancy study.

V and J are TRBV30 and TRBJ1-2; 8 bases fit TRBD1. Germline V gene sequence: CDR1 GTSNPN, CDR2 SVGIG (reference sequence). The CDR3 is 14 amino acids. The J segment lost 7 bases and the V segment lost 2 bases, leaving 9 bases of the junction unmatched. The CDR3: CAWSRQGTSGGYTF. CDR3 sequence (DNA): TGTGCCTGGAGTAGACAGGGGACGTCTGGTGGCTACACCTTC.

The V and J genes are TRBV25-1 and TRBJ2-6, with 8 nucleotides matching TRBD2. This CDR3 contains 14 residues. The germline gives CDR1 MGHDK, CDR2 SYGVNS. V shed 6 bases and J 5 bases; nucleotides not matched to a gene: 3. The CDR3 coding sequence is TGTGCCAGCAGGGATAGCGGGAGGGCCAACGTCCTGACTTTC. Its translation: CASRDSGRANVLTF.

This sequence joins TRBV15 and TRBJ2-5, with D possibly TRBD1 on 6 matching bases. The germline gives CDR1 LNHNV, CDR2 YYDKDF (reference sequence). CDR3 length: 14 amino acids. V was shortened by 0 bases and J by 5 bases, with 10 bases between the two germline ends. The CDR3 spells CATSRDRGSETQYF. CDR3 coding DNA: TGTGCCACCAGCAGAGACAGGGGCTCGGAGACCCAGTACTTC.

This chain uses TRBV11-3 with TRBJ2-7; 7 bases line up with TRBD1. The CDR3 is 13 amino acids. Germline V lookup: CDR1 SGHNT, CDR2 YENEEA. The junction had 6 bases not matched to a gene; V was cut back by 5 bases and J by 5 bases. In DNA form, the CDR3 reads TGTGCCAGCAGCCCGACAGGGAGCCACGAGCAGTACTTC. Translating gives CASSPTGSHEQYF.

This clone appeared once. The chain links TRBV6-6 to TRBJ2-7; 7 positions match TRBD2. V dropped 8 bases and J dropped 2; count of bases not matched to a gene: 6. Germline-derived CDR1 and CDR2 are MNHNY and SVGAGI (reference sequence). The length of the CDR3 is 13 residues. CDR3 sequence reads: CASVGRGTYEQYF. The CDR3 DNA sequence: TGTGCCAGCGTAGGGAGGGGTACCTACGAGCAGTACTTC.

This clone was detected only a few times. The chain joins TRBV14 to TRBJ1-6; TRBD1 matches at 7 bases. With V trimmed by 3 bases and J by 7 bases, 0 bases remained unmatched. CDR3 length: 13 amino acids. CDR1 and CDR2 from the germline V gene are SGHDN and FVKESK. The CDR3 is CASSQGQNSPLHF. CDR3 DNA sequence: TGTGCCAGCAGCCAGGGACAGAATTCACCCCTCCACTTT.

This clone was found a few times. CDR3 nucleotides: TGTGCCAGCAGTGAAGTCGACAGCCCCCTCCACTTT. Translating gives CASSEVDSPLHF. This chain joins TRBV6-1 and TRBJ1-6; D may be TRBD1 (5 bases). The V end lost 1 base, the J end lost 13 bases, and 8 bases lay between the germline ends. CDR1 and CDR2 (germline): MNHNS, SASEGT. This CDR3 has 12 residues.

The chain has TRBV4-3 and TRBJ2-1; TRBD1 matches 8 bases. Per germline, CDR1 LGHNA and CDR2 YSLEER. This CDR3 region has 16 residues. After removal of 1 base from V and 4 bases from J, the junction contained 6 bases not matched to a gene. The DNA of the CDR3 is TGCGCCAGCAGCCAAGGACAGGGGCTTGATTACAATGAGCAGTTCTTC. Translating it yields CASSQGQGLDYNEQFF.

This chain connects TRBV4-3 to TRBJ1-4, with a possible D match to TRBD1 (6 bases). Germline V lookup: CDR1 LGHNA, CDR2 YSLEER. The CDR3 covers 18 residues. Trimming removed 0 bases from V and 7 bases from J, with 21 bases in between. In nucleotides, the CDR3 is TGCGCCAGCAGCCAAGACCCCCCCAGAACAGGGAGTGGTGAAAAACTGTTTTTT. Translation gives CASSQDPPRTGSGEKLFF.

The chain links TRBV11-2 to TRBJ2-7; the D gene is possibly TRBD1 (6 bases). Trimming removed 4 bases at V and 7 bases at J, with 17 bases between. The CDR3 totals 14 residues. Germline loops: CDR1 SGHAT, CDR2 FQNNGV. CDR3 sequence reads: CASSYTQGLGEQYF. DNA for the CDR3: TGTGCCAGCAGCTATACACAGGGTCTGGGGGAGCAGTACTTC.

The chain combines TRBV2 with TRBJ2-1, with a tentative D call TRBD1 (5 bases). Germline CDR1 reads SNHLY; CDR2 reads FYNNEI. V lost 4 bases and J lost 7, with 11 bases in between. The CDR3 totals 13 residues. The CDR3 DNA reads as TGTGCCAGCAGTGCTGTAGGGGCTAATGAGCAGTTCTTC. Translation: CASSAVGANEQFF.

The chain carries TRBV5-1 and TRBJ1-1, with a tentative D call TRBD1 (5 bases). CDR1 and CDR2 from the germline V gene are SGHRS and YFSETQ. Trimming left V 4 bases short and J 2 bases short, with 15 bases between. The CDR3 is 15 amino acids. CDR3 sequence reads: CASSLQVDTNTEAFF. The CDR3 DNA sequence: TGCGCCAGCAGCCTACAGGTGGACACTAACACTGAAGCTTTCTTT. The complete variable domain, with remaining parts taken from reference TRBV5-1 and TRBJ1-1, reads KAGVTQTPRYLIKTRGQQVTLSCSPISGHRSVSWYQQTPGQGLQFLFEYFSETQRNKGNFPGRFSGRQFSNSRSEMNVSTLELGDSALYLCASSLQVDTNTEAFFGQGTRLTVV.

The J gene is TRBJ2-7, the V gene TRBV10-3; D remains ambiguous. Germline V CDR1 and CDR2: ENHRY, SYGVKD. The V end lost 6 bases, the J end lost 7 bases, and 10 bases lay between the germline ends. There are 11 residues in the CDR3. The CDR3 DNA follows: TGTGCCATCAGGGAAGAGGTAGAGCAGTACTTC. The encoded protein is CAIREEVEQYF.

The chain employs TRBV5-6 and TRBJ1-5; no firm D call. This CDR3 contains 14 residues. Germline V CDR1 and CDR2: SGHDT, YYEEEE. Trimming removed 2 bases at V and 7 bases at J, with 13 bases between. CDR3 sequence reads: CASSFGRGRQPQHF. In DNA, the CDR3 is TGTGCCAGCAGCTTTGGGCGGGGTCGGCAGCCCCAGCATTTT.

CDR3 residues: CASSLKGGSGDTQYF. The DNA of the CDR3 is TGTGCCAGCAGCTTAAAAGGGGGAAGTGGGGATACGCAGTATTTT. The chain uses TRBV7-8 and TRBJ2-3; TRBD1 might be the D (6 bases). The CDR3 is made up of 15 amino acids. The V end lost 2 bases, the J end lost 6 bases, and 15 bases lay between the germline ends. Germline assignment: CDR1 SGHVS and CDR2 FQNEAQ.

A few counts support this clone. This chain connects TRBV6-5 to TRBJ2-7, with 9 bases aligning to TRBD2. The trim removed 8 bases at V and 7 bases at J, leaving 3 bases unmatched. The germline CDR1 and CDR2 sequences are MNHEY and SVGAGI. This CDR3 is 11 amino acids long. The CDR3 region has the DNA TGTGCCAGCTTCGCGGGAGGGGAGCAGTACTTC. Its protein is CASFAGGEQYF.

This clone turned up a few times. The chain uses TRBV19 and TRBJ1-5; no clear D gene. This CDR3 has 12 amino acids. CDR1 is LNHDA, CDR2 SQIVND, per germline (reference sequence). The germline V and J ends were trimmed by 5 bases and 5 bases, with 7 bases remaining between them. CDR3 amino acids: CASSPRDQPQHF. In DNA, the CDR3 is TGTGCCAGTAGTCCCCGGGATCAGCCCCAGCATTTT.

This rearrangement joins TRBV12-5 to TRBJ1-2, with 9 bases lining up with TRBD1. V dropped 5 bases and J dropped 6; count of bases not matched to a gene: 7. This CDR3 region has 14 residues. The germline V gene encodes CDR1 LGHNT and CDR2 FRNRAP. CDR3 in amino acids: CASGAGTGPHGYTF. CDR3 sequence (DNA): TGTGCTAGTGGTGCCGGGACAGGGCCTCATGGCTACACCTTC.

This chain joins TRBV5-1 and TRBJ2-7, with 9 bases fitting TRBD1. Germline assignment: CDR1 SGHRS and CDR2 YFSETQ. After removal of 0 bases from V and 4 bases from J, the junction contained 2 bases not matched to a gene. This CDR3 comprises 14 residues. The CDR3 region is CASSLGTGEYEQYF. CDR3 nucleotides: TGCGCCAGCAGCTTGGGGACAGGGGAATACGAGCAGTACTTC.

V usage is TRBV7-8 and J usage is TRBJ2-3, with D perhaps matching TRBD2 (5 bases). The CDR3 loop spans 19 amino acids. Per germline, CDR1 SGHVS and CDR2 FQNEAQ. V lost 5 bases and J lost 0, with 24 bases in between. CDR3 region: CASSPKPLLSARSTDTQYF. The DNA for the CDR3 is TGTGCCAGCAGCCCAAAGCCCCTTCTTAGCGCCAGGAGCACAGATACGCAGTATTTT.

V is TRBV5-1 and J is TRBJ2-3; TRBD2 matches 12 bases. V lost 3 bases and J lost 3; bases outside the gene matches: 5. The CDR3 length is 16 residues. Germline assignment: CDR1 SGHRS and CDR2 YFSETQ. The CDR3 nucleotides are TGCGCCAGCAGCTACCTAGCGGGAGGGCAAACAGATACGCAGTATTTT. It encodes CASSYLAGGQTDTQYF.

The V and J genes are TRBV19 and TRBJ1-4; 9 bases line up with TRBD1. J gave up 7 bases and V 3 bases, and 6 bases lay outside the gene matches. Germline CDR1 reads LNHDA; CDR2 reads SQIVND (reference sequence). This CDR3 has 15 amino acids. The CDR3 sequence: CASSMADRGAEKLFF. The CDR3 DNA reads TGTGCCAGTAGTATGGCGGACAGGGGTGCTGAAAAACTGTTTTTT. Looking up the rest from reference TRBV19 and TRBJ1-4 gives the full variable domain: DGGITQSPKYLFRKEGQNVTLSCEQNLNHDAMYWYRQDPGQGLRLIYYSQIVNDFQKGDIAEGYSVSREKKESFPLTVTSAQKNPTAFYLCASSMADRGAEKLFFGSGTQLSVL.

The chain carries TRBV2 and TRBJ1-3; D gene uncertain. CDR3 size: 15 residues. The V end lost 1 base, the J end lost 3 bases, and 10 bases lay between the germline ends. The V gene's germline CDR1 is SNHLY and CDR2 FYNNEI. Here the CDR3 DNA reads TGTGCCAGCAGTGAAGGAGGGTATAGTGGAAACACCATATATTTT. Translation: CASSEGGYSGNTIYF.